One sample yielded the 8 T cell receptor beta chains listed below, sequenced in a study of cytomegalovirus exposure and HLA in healthy donors. A multiplex PCR was run with 60 Vbeta primers and 13 Jbeta primers. The assay was immunoSEQ multiplex PCR, and TCRdb's table has in-frame clones only and misses some. Of some 200,000 clones listed, over 65% are singletons. The sequenced sample was PBMCs. These receptors were taken from a woman between 25 and 40 years old in good health and CMV-seronegative.

The chain couples TRBV5-4 to TRBJ1-1; perhaps TRBD1 as D (6 bases). This CDR3 comprises 13 residues. Trimming took 3 bases from V and 1 from J, leaving 7 bases between them. Germline values: CDR1 SGHNT, CDR2 YYREEE (reference sequence). The CDR3 DNA sequence: TGTGCCAGCAGCTCGACAGGGAACACTGAAGCTTTCTTT. Residues: CASSSTGNTEAFF. The full variable domain, its missing parts supplied by reference TRBV5-4 and TRBJ1-1, is ETGVTQSPTHLIKTRGQQVTLRCSSQSGHNTVSWYQQALGQGPQFIFQYYREEENGRGNFPPRFSGLQFPNYSSELNVNALELDDSALYLCASSSTGNTEAFFGQGTRLTVV.

The chain carries TRBV7-9 and TRBJ2-1, with unresolved D. The CDR3 loop spans 13 amino acids. Looked up from germline, CDR1 is SEHNR and CDR2 is FQNEAQ (reference sequence). Trimming removed 1 base at V and 4 bases at J, with 5 bases between. DNA for the CDR3: TGTGCCAGCAGCTTAGTACAGTACAATGAGCAGTTCTTC. Its translation is CASSLVQYNEQFF.

This clone was observed a few times. The chain carries TRBV2 and TRBJ2-7; 7 nucleotides line up with TRBD1. V was pared by 4 bases and J by 2 bases, with 14 bases of the junction left unmatched. The CDR3 sequence is 17 residues long. From germline, CDR1 is SNHLY and CDR2 FYNNEI. CDR3 residues: CASSGVGGDSKTYEQYF. CDR3 coding DNA: TGTGCCAGCAGTGGGGTGGGTGGGGACAGCAAGACCTACGAGCAGTACTTC.

CDR3 protein: CASSATSGKGDEKLFF. In DNA, the CDR3 is TGTGCCAGCAGTGCAACAAGTGGGAAGGGGGATGAAAAACTGTTTTTT. This chain uses TRBV6-1 with TRBJ1-4; tentative D call: TRBD1 (6 bases). The CDR3 contains 16 residues. With 4 bases removed from V and 6 bases from J, the gap between germline ends came to 18 bases. Germline V gene data show CDR1 as MNHNS and CDR2 as SASEGT.

The CDR3 DNA is TGCGCCAGCAGCTTGGATCCGGGACAGACTGAAGCTTTCTTT. It is translated as CASSLDPGQTEAFF. The chain is built from TRBV5-1 and TRBJ1-1, with 7 bases matching TRBD1. Germline values: CDR1 SGHRS, CDR2 YFSETQ. The CDR3 covers 14 residues. V lost 0 bases to trimming and J lost 5 bases; unmatched junction nucleotides: 4.

This rearrangement joins TRBV27 to TRBJ2-6, with D possibly matching TRBD1 (6 bases). The CDR3 length is 18 residues. In germline, CDR1 is MNHEY, CDR2 SMNVEV (reference sequence). V was clipped by 5 bases and J by 1 base, with 18 bases between them. The CDR3 bases are TGTGCCAGCAGTAGGGGGACGGTTGGGGAATCTGGGGCCAACGTCCTGACTTTC. Residues: CASSRGTVGESGANVLTF.

The chain employs TRBV19 and TRBJ1-1; 10 nucleotides agree with TRBD1. V trimming: 5 bases; J trimming: 5 bases; junction bases outside the gene matches: 8. The CDR3 is made up of 15 amino acids. Germline V lookup: CDR1 LNHDA, CDR2 SQIVND (reference sequence). DNA for the CDR3: TGTGCCAGTAGTCCGAGGACAGGGGGAGAGACTGAAGCTTTCTTT. Translation: CASSPRTGGETEAFF.

V gene TRBV6-6 combines with J gene TRBJ1-3; 7 bases agree with TRBD1. CDR1 and CDR2 (germline): MNHNY, SVGAGI (reference sequence). This CDR3 has 16 amino acids. The V gene end was trimmed by 6 bases and the J gene end by 3 bases; junction bases not matched to a gene: 11. CDR3 DNA: TGTGCCAGCAGACCCTCCGGGACAGCTATTGGAAACACCATATATTTT. Protein sequence: CASRPSGTAIGNTIYF.